The 24 T cell receptor beta chains presented below share a single source sample, sequenced in a study of control samples from healthy donors and cancer patients. Data came from immunoSEQ multiplex PCR; TCRdb stores just in-frame clones and leaves some out. The sample carries around 130,000 clones, about 92% recorded once. The sequenced material came from PBMCs. These receptors came from a man over 45 with head and neck cancer.

The CDR3: CSVENQAWNMNTEAFF. Written as DNA, the CDR3 is TGCAGCGTTGAAAACCAGGCTTGGAACATGAACACTGAAGCTTTCTTT. The chain uses TRBV29-1 and TRBJ1-1; no reliable D call. The CDR3 extends over 16 amino acids. Germline assignment: CDR1 SQVTM and CDR2 ANQGSEA. V lost 2 bases to trimming and J lost 0 bases, with 16 bases between them.

V is TRBV7-2 and J is TRBJ1-2, with 7 bases that match TRBD1. The CDR3 runs 14 residues. The germline V gene has CDR1 SGHTA and CDR2 FQGNSA. J lost 6 bases, V lost 1 base, and 5 bases had no gene match. This chain's CDR3 is CASSLVRQGDGYTF. The CDR3 nucleotides are TGTGCCAGCAGCTTAGTAAGACAGGGAGATGGCTACACCTTC. Using reference TRBV7-2 and TRBJ1-2 for the parts outside the CDR3, the full variable domain is GAGVSQSPSNKVTEKGKDVELRCDPISGHTALYWYRQSLGQGLEFLIYFQGNSAPDKSGLPSDRFSAERTGGSVSTLTIQRTQQEDSAVYLCASSLVRQGDGYTFGSGTRLTVV.

This sequence joins TRBV14 and TRBJ2-2, with D unresolved. The CDR3 has 12 residues. Between the trimmed V and J ends, which lost 4 bases and 8 bases, there was a span of 8 bases. Germline-derived CDR1 and CDR2 are SGHDN and FVKESK. CDR3 nucleotide sequence: TGTGCCAGCAGCCGCCTGGGAGGGGAGCTGTTTTTT. Translation: CASSRLGGELFF.

The V and J genes are TRBV7-6 and TRBJ2-5; D unresolved. CDR1 and CDR2 from the germline V gene are SGHVS and FNYEAQ. The CDR3 has 12 amino acids. Between the trimmed V and J ends, which lost 7 bases and 3 bases, there was a span of 9 bases. The CDR3 coding sequence is TGTGCCAGCACGCACCCCGAAGAGACCCAGTACTTC. Its translation is CASTHPEETQYF.

The V gene is TRBV30, the J gene TRBJ1-1, with 8 bases matching TRBD1. Germline V gene lookup returns CDR1 GTSNPN and CDR2 SVGIG (reference sequence). V lost 0 bases to trimming and J lost 4 bases; unmatched junction nucleotides: 4. CDR3 size: 14 residues. This CDR3 reads CAWSVQGGSTEAFF. DNA for the CDR3: TGTGCCTGGAGTGTACAGGGGGGCAGCACTGAAGCTTTCTTT.

The sample holds a few counts of this clone. The chain couples TRBV19 to TRBJ1-1, with 8 positions matching TRBD1. The ends lost 4 bases at V and 7 bases at J; junction bases unmatched: 5. This CDR3 is 13 amino acids long. Germline-derived CDR1 and CDR2 are LNHDA and SQIVND (reference sequence). As DNA, the CDR3 is TGTGCCAGTAGTAAGACAGGGGACTTTGAAGCTTTCTTT. Protein: CASSKTGDFEAFF.

The genes are TRBV5-5 and TRBJ1-2; TRBD1 aligns across 8 bases. Germline CDR1 is SGHKS and CDR2 is YYEKEE (reference sequence). The CDR3 is 14 residues long. V was pared by 0 bases and J by 4 bases, with 2 bases of the junction left unmatched. The CDR3 loop is CASSLAQGGYGYTF. As DNA, the CDR3 is TGTGCCAGCAGCTTGGCACAGGGGGGCTATGGCTACACCTTC.

The rearrangement links TRBV7-2 to TRBJ1-4; no clear D. This CDR3 spans 16 amino acids. Germline-derived CDR1 and CDR2 are SGHTA and FQGNSA. Between the trimmed V and J ends, which lost 1 base and 8 bases, there was a span of 17 bases. CDR3 in amino acids: CASSLGLGVGREKLFF. In nucleotides, the CDR3 is TGTGCCAGCAGCTTAGGATTGGGAGTTGGGCGGGAAAAACTGTTTTTT.

V usage is TRBV18 and J usage is TRBJ1-2; 8 bases agree with TRBD1. The CDR3 runs to 12 residues. Trimming cost V 6 bases and J 6 bases; bases outside gene matches: 3. From germline, CDR1 is KGHSH and CDR2 LQKENI. The CDR3: CASSPTGDGYTF. The CDR3 nucleotides are TGTGCCAGCTCCCCGACAGGGGATGGCTACACCTTC.

The chain uses TRBV4-1 and TRBJ1-4; D remains unclear. CDR3 length: 15 amino acids. V was cut by 1 base and J by 0 bases, with 6 bases left in between. Germline CDR1 MGHRA, CDR2 YSYEKL. Here the CDR3 reads CASSQAVSTNEKLFF. The DNA for the CDR3 is TGCGCCAGCAGCCAAGCGGTATCAACTAATGAAAAACTGTTTTTT.

The chain carries TRBV7-9 and TRBJ2-7, with TRBD1 identical over 8 bases. Germline V gene data show CDR1 as SEHNR and CDR2 as FQNEAQ (reference sequence). The CDR3 spans 15 residues. With 5 bases clipped from V and 4 bases from J, the junction kept 10 bases outside the gene matches. The CDR3 here is CASSAPGTGGYEQYF. DNA of the CDR3: TGTGCCAGCAGCGCCCCCGGGACAGGAGGGTACGAGCAGTACTTC.

The gene calls are TRBV11-3 and TRBJ2-7; maybe TRBD2 (6 bases). CDR1 is SGHNT and CDR2 is YENEEA in the germline V gene. The CDR3 is 16 amino acids. Trimming took 4 bases from V and 5 from J, leaving 21 bases between them. The CDR3 DNA reads as TGTGCCAGCAGCTCTGACTGGGACTTCCTAGGGGACGAGCAGTACTTC. It yields the protein CASSSDWDFLGDEQYF.

J is TRBJ1-6 and V is TRBV6-2 or TRBV6-3, with D uncertain. Germline lookup yields CDR1 MNHEY and CDR2 SVGEGT. V was cut by 5 bases and J by 12 bases, with 14 bases left in between. The CDR3 totals 13 residues. The CDR3 DNA is TGTGCCAGCAGTCAACCCCCCAGGATACCCCTCCACTTT. Protein product: CASSQPPRIPLHF.

The rearrangement links TRBV7-2 to TRBJ2-1, with 13 positions matching TRBD2. Germline lookup yields CDR1 SGHTA and CDR2 FQGNSA. V gave up 5 bases and J gave up 11 bases; unmatched junction bases: 12. The CDR3 length is 16 residues. The CDR3 protein is CASSHRPGLAGLKQFF. CDR3 nucleotide sequence: TGTGCCAGCAGCCACCGCCCGGGACTAGCGGGACTTAAGCAGTTCTTC.

The V and J genes are TRBV4-3 and TRBJ2-7; weak D call: TRBD2 (7 bases). CDR1 LGHNA and CDR2 YSLEER come from the germline V gene. CDR3 size: 15 residues. V shed 1 base and J shed 3 bases, with 13 bases lying between them. The CDR3 sequence: CASSQVSGGVYEQYF. CDR3 nucleotides: TGCGCCAGCAGCCAAGTTTCGGGGGGCGTCTACGAGCAGTACTTC.

The rearrangement links TRBV19 to TRBJ2-3; the match to TRBD2 covers 12 bases. The CDR3 contains 14 residues. Germline V gene lookup returns CDR1 LNHDA and CDR2 SQIVND (reference sequence). The junction had 6 bases not matched to a gene; V was cut back by 5 bases and J by 9 bases. CDR3 in amino acids: CASSLGLAGQTQYF. DNA for the CDR3: TGTGCCAGTAGTTTGGGACTAGCGGGCCAAACGCAGTATTTT.

The rearrangement joins TRBV5-4 to TRBJ1-2; 8 bases match TRBD1. The V segment lost 1 base and the J segment 8 bases; nucleotides outside the gene matches: 7. CDR3 length: 14 amino acids. CDR1 SGHNT and CDR2 YYREEE come from the germline V gene (reference sequence). CDR3 loop: CASSLTGGSAGYTF. In DNA, the CDR3 is TGTGCCAGCAGCTTGACAGGGGGTTCCGCCGGCTACACCTTC.

This chain joins TRBV5-5 and TRBJ2-7; TRBD1 aligns across 10 bases. The CDR3 totals 15 residues. Germline V lookup: CDR1 SGHKS, CDR2 YYEKEE (reference sequence). V lost 1 base, J lost 3 bases, and 4 bases stayed unmatched. CDR3 loop: CASSLLGQGSYEQYF. Written as DNA, the CDR3 is TGTGCCAGCAGCTTGTTGGGACAGGGGAGCTACGAGCAGTACTTC.

Points on this clone: Within the sample, other DNA sequences also encode this same CDR3. This chain connects TRBV30 to TRBJ2-7, with D possibly called TRBD1 or TRBD2 (6 bases each). This CDR3 has 11 amino acids. Germline assignment: CDR1 GTSNPN and CDR2 SVGIG (reference sequence). Deletions cut 5 bases from V and 6 bases from J, with 11 bases between. The CDR3 loop reads CAWDGGGEQYF. The CDR3 region has the DNA TGTGCCTGGGACGGGGGCGGCGAGCAGTACTTC.

The chain uses TRBV7-9 and TRBJ2-7; 9 bases are a match to TRBD2. The ends lost 1 base at V and 5 bases at J; junction bases unmatched: 9. This CDR3 region has 16 residues. Germline-derived CDR1 and CDR2 are SEHNR and FQNEAQ (reference sequence). The CDR3 DNA reads as TGTGCCAGCAGCTTAGTGGGACTAGCACCCGTTGACGAGCAGTACTTC. This encodes CASSLVGLAPVDEQYF.

The chain uses TRBV6-6 and TRBJ2-3; no reliable D call. The germline V gene has CDR1 MNHNY and CDR2 SVGAGI (reference sequence). This CDR3 contains 14 residues. With 0 bases removed from V and 7 bases from J, the gap between germline ends came to 11 bases. The CDR3 protein is CASSYSSAGNTQYF. In DNA form, the CDR3 reads TGTGCCAGCAGTTACTCGTCGGCTGGGAATACGCAGTATTTT.

This clone has only one observation. The chain uses TRBV19 and TRBJ1-1, with TRBD1 identical over 7 bases. The CDR3 runs to 16 residues. The J segment lost 1 base and the V segment lost 4 bases, leaving 9 bases of the junction unmatched. Germline V gene sequence: CDR1 LNHDA, CDR2 SQIVND (reference sequence). As DNA, the CDR3 is TGTGCCAGTAGTAATCCCCGGACAGGAGCGAACACTGAAGCTTTCTTT. Translating it yields CASSNPRTGANTEAFF. Full variable domain (remainder filled in from reference TRBV19 and TRBJ1-1): DGGITQSPKYLFRKEGQNVTLSCEQNLNHDAMYWYRQDPGQGLRLIYYSQIVNDFQKGDIAEGYSVSREKKESFPLTVTSAQKNPTAFYLCASSNPRTGANTEAFFGQGTRLTVV.

Written as DNA, the CDR3 is TGTGCCAGTAGTATAGATCCCCCTACTAGCGGGGGACCCTACGAGCAGTACTTC. It translates to CASSIDPPTSGGPYEQYF. The chain carries TRBV19 and TRBJ2-7; 11 positions match TRBD2. V was clipped by 0 bases and J by 2 bases; unmatched bases: 9. Germline-derived CDR1 and CDR2 are LNHDA and SQIVND (reference sequence). This CDR3 region has 18 residues.

CDR3 loop: CASSYVFSRRDYEQYF. CDR3 nucleotides: TGTGCCAGCAGTTACGTTTTCAGCAGGAGGGACTACGAGCAGTACTTC. V is TRBV6-6 and J is TRBJ2-7; a possible D gene is TRBD2 (6 bases). In germline, CDR1 is MNHNY, CDR2 SVGAGI (reference sequence). V was clipped by 2 bases and J by 3 bases, with 17 bases between them. The CDR3 covers 16 residues.